Following are 32 T cell receptor beta chains from one sample sequenced in a study of vaccination effects on CD4 cells after COVID-19. TCRdb's table, derived via immunoSEQ multiplex PCR, lists solely in-frame clones and lacks some. The data show 20,000 to 25,000 clones, with around 70% seen just once and roughly 25% held by the top ten. Antigen-specific CD4+ T cells expanded by the ViraFEST assay with viral peptide pools were then sequenced. With more than nine days of culture completed, CD4+ T cells were isolated. Vaccine recipients had no previous SARS-CoV-2 infection; their nucleocapsid antibodies were negative. No antigen has been assigned to these receptors. The sequences come from CD4+ T cells from PBMCs cultured with HCoV-NL63 spike peptides, collected before COVID-19 vaccination. The receptors were gathered from a human donor who received a COVID-19 vaccine.

The CDR3 sequence: CASSSVTAGTDTQYF. DNA of the CDR3: TGTGCCAGCAGCTCCGTCACCGCCGGGACAGATACGCAGTATTTT. The rearrangement links TRBV5-5 to TRBJ2-3, with D unclear. The germline V gene has CDR1 SGHKS and CDR2 YYEKEE (reference sequence). V dropped 3 bases and J dropped 3 bases, with 14 bases sitting between them. CDR3 length: 15 amino acids.

This chain connects TRBV25-1 to TRBJ2-7, with 11 bases matching TRBD2. V gave up 1 base and J gave up 1 base; unmatched junction bases: 6. This CDR3 spans 17 amino acids. CDR1 and CDR2 (germline): MGHDK, SYGVNS. DNA for the CDR3: TGTGCCAGCAGTGAATCTAGCGGGGGGACCTCTTCCTACGAGCAGTACTTC. This translates into CASSESSGGTSSYEQYF.

The chain carries TRBV7-2 and TRBJ2-5; 10 positions match TRBD2. The CDR3 consists of 19 residues. Germline V gene sequence: CDR1 SGHTA, CDR2 FQGNSA. After removal of 3 bases from V and 2 bases from J, the junction contained 15 bases not matched to a gene. Here the CDR3 reads CASSFQGLAGARRQETQYF. The CDR3 DNA reads as TGTGCCAGCAGCTTCCAAGGGCTAGCGGGAGCTAGAAGGCAAGAGACCCAGTACTTC.

The chain joins TRBV19 to TRBJ2-1; D tentatively fits TRBD1 or TRBD2 (6 bases each). Trimming pared 7 bases from V and 7 bases from J, leaving 26 bases between. CDR1 LNHDA and CDR2 SQIVND come from the germline V gene (reference sequence). This CDR3 is 17 amino acids long. The CDR3 region has the DNA TGTGCCAGTAAGGGTAGTGTACAGGGAGGTATTCGGAATGAGCAGTTCTTC. Its translation: CASKGSVQGGIRNEQFF.

CDR3 protein: CASRRNPGLAGVSHEQFF. CDR3 DNA: TGTGCCAGCAGGAGAAACCCGGGACTAGCGGGAGTTTCACATGAGCAGTTCTTC. The rearrangement uses TRBV28 and TRBJ2-1; 14 positions agree with TRBD2. Trimming cost V 6 bases and J 8 bases; bases outside gene matches: 15. The CDR3 spans 18 residues. Germline values: CDR1 MDHEN, CDR2 SYDVKM.

The chain links TRBV12-5 to TRBJ1-1, with 7 bases identical to TRBD1. The CDR3 spans 14 residues. The V segment lost 4 bases and the J segment 2 bases; nucleotides outside the gene matches: 4. Per the germline V gene, CDR1 is LGHNT and CDR2 is FRNRAP. CDR3 protein: CASGSGQPNTEAFF. CDR3 sequence (DNA): TGTGCTAGTGGTTCGGGACAGCCTAACACTGAAGCTTTCTTT.

V usage is TRBV29-1 and J usage is TRBJ2-3; D is undetermined. The CDR3 has 11 residues. Germline CDR1 and CDR2: SQVTM and ANQGSEA. Trimming removed 7 bases at V and 1 base at J, with 6 bases between. DNA for the CDR3: TGCAGCGGCCTCCGCACAGATACGCAGTATTTT. As protein: CSGLRTDTQYF.

Only one count was recorded for this clone. The chain is built from TRBV19 and TRBJ2-5; D unclear. Trimming pared 5 bases from V and 2 bases from J, leaving 12 bases between. This CDR3 comprises 14 residues. CDR1 is LNHDA and CDR2 is SQIVND in the germline V gene (reference sequence). The chain's CDR3 is CASSPRPIQETQYF. The CDR3 nucleotides are TGTGCCAGTAGTCCCAGACCCATACAAGAGACCCAGTACTTC.

The rearrangement links TRBV6-2 or TRBV6-3 to TRBJ2-7; 11 positions agree with TRBD2. The germline V gene encodes CDR1 MNHEY and CDR2 SVGEGT. V dropped 4 bases and J dropped 6; count of bases not matched to a gene: 5. The CDR3 is 14 amino acids. CDR3 coding DNA: TGTGCCAGCAGTTCTCTAGCGGGAGGCTTCGAGCAGTACTTC. It encodes CASSSLAGGFEQYF.

The rearrangement joins TRBV6-6 to TRBJ1-6; 10 nucleotides align to TRBD1. The CDR3 totals 15 residues. V was pared by 5 bases and J by 7 bases, with 5 bases of the junction left unmatched. Germline lookup yields CDR1 MNHNY and CDR2 SVGAGI (reference sequence). The CDR3 region has the DNA TGTGCCAGCAGTGACAGGGGGCGCGAGAATTCACCCCTCCACTTT. It yields the protein CASSDRGRENSPLHF.

V usage is TRBV11-3 and J usage is TRBJ2-5; 7 bases align to TRBD2. Germline CDR1 is SGHNT and CDR2 is YENEEA. This CDR3 is built from 13 residues. J gave up 1 base and V 5 bases, and 1 base lay outside the gene matches. This chain's CDR3 is CASSRGVQETQYF. The CDR3 DNA reads as TGTGCCAGCAGCCGGGGGGTCCAAGAGACCCAGTACTTC.

This chain joins TRBV5-8 and TRBJ1-3; D unresolved. Deletions cut 0 bases from V and 7 bases from J, with 11 bases between. Germline CDR1 SGHTS, CDR2 YDEGEE. The length of the CDR3 is 14 residues. In DNA, the CDR3 is TGTGCCAGCAGCTTGGACGCTGGACGGAACACCATATATTTT. Amino acid sequence: CASSLDAGRNTIYF.

The V gene is TRBV3-1 (or the pseudogene TRBV3-2), the J gene TRBJ2-7; 9 positions match TRBD2. The CDR3 has 15 amino acids. Trimming at V came to 1 base and at J to 4 bases, leaving 5 bases not matched to a gene. Germline V CDR1 and CDR2: LGHDT, YNNKEL (reference sequence). Here the CDR3 reads CASSQGLAGTYEQYF. CDR3 DNA: TGTGCCAGCAGCCAAGGCCTAGCGGGAACTTACGAGCAGTACTTC.

This sequence joins TRBV14 and TRBJ2-3; TRBD1 agrees at 7 bases. V trimming: 1 base; J trimming: 6 bases; junction bases outside the gene matches: 4. The germline gives CDR1 SGHDN, CDR2 FVKESK. The CDR3 has 14 residues. DNA for the CDR3: TGTGCCAGCAGCCAAGCAACAGGGGTCGATACGCAGTATTTT. This gives the protein CASSQATGVDTQYF. Supplemented by reference TRBV14 and TRBJ2-3, the full variable domain reads EAGVTQFPSHSVIEKGQTVTLRCDPISGHDNLYWYRRVMGKEIKFLLHFVKESKQDESGMPNNRFLAERTGGTYSTLKVQPAELEDSGVYFCASSQATGVDTQYFGPGTRLTVL.

V gene TRBV5-4 combines with J gene TRBJ1-3, with D unclear. CDR1 SGHNT and CDR2 YYREEE come from the germline V gene (reference sequence). With 0 bases removed from V and 0 bases from J, the gap between germline ends came to 7 bases. This CDR3 comprises 15 residues. CDR3 nucleotide sequence: TGTGCCAGCAGCTTGGGGCCGGCCTCTGGAAACACCATATATTTT. Protein: CASSLGPASGNTIYF.

The rearrangement joins TRBV2 to TRBJ1-5, with 7 bases aligning to TRBD1. This CDR3 is built from 14 residues. Trimming at V came to 4 bases and at J to 5 bases, leaving 5 bases not matched to a gene. Germline CDR1 reads SNHLY; CDR2 reads FYNNEI. The CDR3 DNA is TGTGCCAGCAGTGTCACTACAGGGGATCAGCCCCAGCATTTT. Its translation: CASSVTTGDQPQHF.

The chain joins TRBV12-5 to TRBJ1-2; D unclear. The germline gives CDR1 LGHNT, CDR2 FRNRAP. Trimming left V 2 bases short and J 4 bases short, with 8 bases between. The CDR3 is 13 amino acids. CDR3 nucleotides: TGTGCTAGTGGTTTGCCGGGGTCCTATGGCTACACCTTC. Protein: CASGLPGSYGYTF.

This chain uses TRBV2 with TRBJ2-1; unclear D gene. The CDR3 contains 12 residues. V gave up 5 bases and J gave up 8 bases, with 10 bases separating them. The germline gives CDR1 SNHLY, CDR2 FYNNEI. The CDR3 spells CASSPLIDEQFF. Here the CDR3 DNA reads TGTGCCAGCAGTCCACTAATTGATGAGCAGTTCTTC.

The chain uses TRBV3-1 (or the pseudogene TRBV3-2) and TRBJ2-5; 13 bases align to TRBD2. The CDR3 spans 16 residues. Germline CDR1 LGHDT, CDR2 YNNKEL (reference sequence). V was clipped by 4 bases and J by 4 bases; unmatched bases: 6. In DNA, the CDR3 is TGTGCCAGCAGCCCACTAGCGGGGGGGCCAGGAGAGACCCAGTACTTC. Protein: CASSPLAGGPGETQYF.

The chain is built from TRBV7-2 and TRBJ2-2, with 9 bases fitting TRBD2. The germline V gene has CDR1 SGHTA and CDR2 FQGNSA. V gave up 5 bases and J gave up 4 bases; unmatched junction bases: 17. This CDR3 comprises 19 residues. The DNA of the CDR3 is TGTGCCAGCAGCCCCCCTAGGGGAGTAGCGGGGGCCCCCACCGGGGAGCTGTTTTTT. This sequence encodes CASSPPRGVAGAPTGELFF.

The chain uses TRBV2 and TRBJ1-2; D uncertain. The CDR3 sequence is 11 residues long. CDR1 is SNHLY and CDR2 is FYNNEI in the germline V gene. Trimming took 4 bases from V and 7 from J, leaving 7 bases between them. CDR3 protein: CASSGGRGYTF. CDR3 nucleotide sequence: TGTGCCAGCAGTGGCGGACGTGGCTACACCTTC.

The chain uses TRBV30 and TRBJ2-7, with a possible D match to TRBD2 (5 bases). The V and J ends lost 0 bases and 6 bases respectively, with 12 bases between them. The CDR3 runs to 13 residues. In germline, CDR1 is GTSNPN, CDR2 SVGIG (reference sequence). CDR3 coding DNA: TGTGCCTGGAGTGTGTCCCCGGCGGGCGAGCAGTACTTC. Amino acids: CAWSVSPAGEQYF.

In this sample, this clone turned up a few times. V and J are TRBV5-5 and TRBJ1-1; D not certain. V dropped 4 bases and J dropped 7 bases, with 11 bases sitting between them. This CDR3 contains 12 residues. Germline values: CDR1 SGHKS, CDR2 YYEKEE (reference sequence). The CDR3 nucleotides are TGTGCCAGCAGCCTGGGATTGTATGAAGCTTTCTTT. Its protein product is CASSLGLYEAFF. Full variable domain (missing parts from reference TRBV5-5 and TRBJ1-1): DAGVTQSPTHLIKTRGQQVTLRCSPISGHKSVSWYQQVLGQGPQFIFQYYEKEERGRGNFPDRFSARQFPNYSSELNVNALLLGDSALYLCASSLGLYEAFFGQGTRLTVV.

V is TRBV28 and J is TRBJ1-1; D is ambiguous. The V and J ends lost 3 bases and 8 bases respectively, with 10 bases between them. CDR3 size: 12 residues. Germline CDR1 is MDHEN and CDR2 is SYDVKM. The CDR3 nucleotides read TGTGCCAGCAGTTTGAGTCAACTCGAAGCTTTCTTT. Translation: CASSLSQLEAFF.

This clone was counted only a few times. The chain carries TRBV3-1 (or the pseudogene TRBV3-2) and TRBJ1-2; 8 bases match TRBD1. J lost 4 bases, V lost 1 base, and 5 bases had no gene match. Germline-derived CDR1 and CDR2 are LGHDT and YNNKEL (reference sequence). This CDR3 comprises 15 residues. DNA of the CDR3: TGTGCCAGCAGCCAAGGCAGGGGGCAAAGCTATGGCTACACCTTC. Translated, it gives CASSQGRGQSYGYTF.

The rearrangement links TRBV5-1 to TRBJ2-7, with D perhaps given as TRBD1 or TRBD2 (5 bases each). Trimming took 4 bases from V and 0 from J, leaving 17 bases between them. CDR1 and CDR2 from the germline V gene are SGHRS and YFSETQ. This CDR3 contains 16 residues. For the CDR3, the DNA is TGCGCCAGCAGCCCGGGGACCGGGTTACGCTCCTACGAGCAGTACTTC. The encoded protein is CASSPGTGLRSYEQYF.

The V and J genes are TRBV6-5 and TRBJ1-6; 9 bases align to TRBD1. The CDR3 has 15 amino acids. J lost 9 bases, V lost 6 bases, and 9 bases had no gene match. Germline CDR1 reads MNHEY; CDR2 reads SVGAGI. CDR3 sequence reads: CASSNPGQGSSPLHF. The DNA for the CDR3 is TGTGCCAGCAGCAATCCGGGACAGGGCTCTTCACCCCTCCACTTT.

V usage is TRBV2 and J usage is TRBJ1-1, with D possibly TRBD1 on 5 matching bases. This CDR3 has 13 residues. The V gene's germline CDR1 is SNHLY and CDR2 FYNNEI. Trimming took 7 bases from V and 1 from J, leaving 10 bases between them. The CDR3 nucleotides are TGTGCCAGCACCCAAGGGGAGAACACTGAAGCTTTCTTT. The encoded protein is CASTQGENTEAFF.

The V call is TRBV4-2, the J call TRBJ2-5; D perhaps matches TRBD2 (5 bases). CDR1 is LGHNA and CDR2 is YNFKEQ in the germline V gene. The CDR3 loop spans 14 amino acids. Between the trimmed V and J ends, which lost 4 bases and 9 bases, there was a span of 18 bases. In DNA form, the CDR3 reads TGTGCCAGCAGCCCCGAGGGAGATTCGGTAGCCCAGTACTTC. This translates into CASSPEGDSVAQYF.

The chain employs TRBV29-1 and TRBJ2-1; 13 nucleotides align to TRBD2. Losses at the gene ends were 7 bases for V and 9 bases for J; bases not matched to a gene: 3. CDR3 length equals 12 residues. CDR1 SQVTM and CDR2 ANQGSEA come from the germline V gene. Here the CDR3 reads CSALAGGSEQFF. DNA for the CDR3: TGCAGCGCACTAGCGGGGGGGAGTGAGCAGTTCTTC.

This chain joins TRBV30 and TRBJ2-7; 7 bases agree with TRBD1. V was pared by 2 bases and J by 2 bases, with 9 bases of the junction left unmatched. This CDR3 comprises 15 residues. The germline gives CDR1 GTSNPN, CDR2 SVGIG (reference sequence). CDR3 DNA sequence: TGTGCCTGGAGTTCCGGGACAGTTTTTCCCTACGAGCAGTACTTC. This codes for CAWSSGTVFPYEQYF.

V gene TRBV4-1 combines with J gene TRBJ1-4; 8 positions agree with TRBD1. The V and J ends lost 3 bases and 5 bases, in that order; junction bases with no gene match: 8. Germline CDR1 is MGHRA and CDR2 is YSYEKL. CDR3 length equals 16 residues. Here the CDR3 reads CASSHEVDRGNEKLFF. CDR3 bases: TGCGCCAGCAGCCACGAGGTTGACAGGGGAAATGAAAAACTGTTTTTT.